This TCR beta chain appears in the sequencing data of a study of T cell clones after liver transplantation (dated by TCRdb to the late 2010s). About the investigation overall: The samples were obtained from ITN030ST, a randomized trial that attempted immunosuppression withdrawal within 2 years after liver transplantation. Donor-reactive T cell clones were identified by TCRbeta sequencing following a pre-transplant mixed lymphocyte reaction and were subsequently tracked in post-transplant blood. As an antigen-independent comparator for donor-reactive sequences, third party-reactive TCRbeta sequences were also identified from pre-transplant MLRs. Three of the eight recipients were HCV-positive; the others were transplanted for non-autoimmune, non-viral indications. The subjects received no induction therapy and were kept on standard immunosuppression until randomization at 12-24 months post-transplant. To count as tolerant, a recipient had to stay completely off immunosuppression for at least one year without liver enzymes climbing beyond twice the upper limit of normal. Blood samples were taken pre-transplant, pre-randomization before withdrawal, and post-randomization after full withdrawal or failed withdrawal. Of the 8 liver transplant recipients making up the studied cohort, 3 were classified as tolerant and 5 as non-tolerant.

High-throughput TCRbeta CDR3 sequencing of frozen genomic DNA was performed by immunoSEQ, with PCR amplification, mapping, bias correction and internal controls included. In the authors' own workflow: Productive rearrangements were retained, and unique TCRbeta sequences were defined by the CDR3 nucleotide sequence together with the V and J gene. For classification of a sequence as donor-reactive, at least 5-fold expansion in CFSE-low cells relative to unstimulated pre-transplant cells and a frequency of at least 0.01% were required. Minimum frequency thresholds were set for each subject based on the unstimulated sample with the lowest template count, ensuring at least 90% detection power. Jensen-Shannon divergence between the top 1000 TCRbeta sequences post-transplant and pre-transplant was used to measure repertoire turnover. Two-sided Fisher's exact tests were used to test for changes in the detection of donor-reactive sequences. This is the immuneACCESS table as TCRdb keeps it, with only in-frame sequences that have V and J called. A part of the clones is gone; compared with another copy, unresolved V genes explain less than half, and the rest is unexplained. V and J calls and clone size come straight from that table; D and trimming were deduced from the DNA. The sample table shows over 50,000 clones, and about four fifths are seen once. Clones ranked in the top ten supply roughly 8% of the sample.

Trimming costs V 2 bases and J 7 bases, and their ends lie 0 bases apart. The CDR3 contains 10 residues, cysteine and phenylalanine counted. Kept here is only the CDR3 DNA, which spans 30 bases and is read in frame from base 1. The germline V gene yields MDHEN for CDR1 and SYDVKM for CDR2. Overall study results and their limits: Because no allograft tissue specimens were available, donor-reactive T cells may have migrated into the graft instead of being deleted. Conclusions were preliminary, limited by small, heterogeneous patient numbers and non-standardized post-transplant time points. In two subjects, low numbers of available donor cells limited the measurable donor-reactive repertoire. When repertoire turnover was taken into account, detection of donor-reactive sequences was significantly reduced in 7 of 8 subjects for CD4 and in 8 of 8 subjects for CD8. In most of the 8 subjects, regardless of tolerance or HCV status, circulating donor-reactive CD4 TCRbeta sequences dropped significantly post-transplant. Donor-reactive sequences declined more than third party-reactive ones, suggesting partial antigen-specific deletion unrelated to withdrawal success.

Read against the paper, the sample's time point label means: pre-transplant. Thawed unstimulated PBMCs were stained for CD3, CD4 and CD8 and FACS-sorted into CD3+CD4+ and CD3+CD8+ populations. Randomization to immunosuppression withdrawal applied to every one of the 8 studied subjects. Genomic DNA was isolated with the Qiagen DNeasy Blood and Tissue Kit. In regard to this clone: The target of this receptor is not known. Qualities for individual bases were not recorded, and no much larger clone is one base off.

The sample here was CD4+ T cells from blood, taken before liver transplant. This TCR came from a human donor who received a liver transplant. The sequence joins TRBV28 to TRBJ1-5; no D gene call is confident. The sequenced DNA: TGTGCCAGCAGTTTACAGCCCCAGCATTTT. Translated, this gives CASSLQPQHF.